The 20 T cell receptor beta chains given below trace back to one sample, sequenced in a study of shared clonotypes between healthy human individuals. The method was immunoSEQ multiplex PCR; TCRdb's version includes in-frame clones alone and lacks a portion of them. The data contain about 460,000 clones, more than 70% of them singletons. Specimen: PBMCs. Receptors originate from a woman between 40 and 55 years old in good health. Some clones in this sample may be carry-over from other donors' samples.

This chain joins TRBV30 and TRBJ2-5; no definite D call. V was clipped by 3 bases and J by 5 bases, with 10 bases between them. Germline CDR1 is GTSNPN and CDR2 is SVGIG (reference sequence). CDR3 length: 12 residues. The CDR3 DNA follows: TGTGCCTGGAGCTTTGGTGGGGAGACCCAGTACTTC. Its protein product is CAWSFGGETQYF.

The CDR3 loop reads CASSGFRGREEPQHF. CDR3 nucleotide sequence: TGTGCCAGCAGTGGCTTCAGGGGGCGGGAGGAGCCCCAGCATTTT. The chain links TRBV6-1 to TRBJ1-5; 8 bases align to TRBD1. The CDR3 contains 15 residues. After removal of 4 bases from V and 8 bases from J, the junction contained 10 bases not matched to a gene. Per germline, CDR1 MNHNS and CDR2 SASEGT.

This clone occurred many times. The genes are TRBV5-6 and TRBJ2-7, with 10 bases fitting TRBD2. This CDR3 is built from 14 residues. From germline, CDR1 is SGHDT and CDR2 YYEEEE. Losses at the gene ends were 2 bases for V and 3 bases for J; bases not matched to a gene: 2. The CDR3 DNA reads TGTGCCAGCAGCTTAGGGACTAGCGTCTACGAGCAGTACTTC. It specifies CASSLGTSVYEQYF. Full variable domain (remainder filled in from reference TRBV5-6 and TRBJ2-7): DAGVTQSPTHLIKTRGQQVTLRCSPKSGHDTVSWYQQALGQGPQFIFQYYEEEERQRGNFPDRFSGHQFPNYSSELNVNALLLGDSALYLCASSLGTSVYEQYFGPGTRLTVT.

The genes are TRBV7-2 and TRBJ2-3; 11 bases fit TRBD2. This CDR3 region has 16 residues. V lost 2 bases to trimming and J lost 5 bases; unmatched junction nucleotides: 6. Per the germline V gene, CDR1 is SGHTA and CDR2 is FQGNSA. CDR3 in amino acids: CASSLNVAGGLDTQYF. CDR3 DNA: TGTGCCAGCAGCTTAAATGTAGCGGGAGGGTTAGATACGCAGTATTTT.

This clone was seen a handful of times. The same CDR3 also results from other DNA sequences found in this sample. The chain recombines TRBV28 with TRBJ1-4; TRBD1 matches 7 bases. The CDR3 covers 16 residues. Trimming cost V 6 bases and J 7 bases; bases outside gene matches: 14. The germline CDR1 and CDR2 sequences are MDHEN and SYDVKM. The CDR3 coding sequence is TGTGCCAGCAGCGCAGCAGGGGGGTTAAACCTTGAAAAACTGTTTTTT. Translated, it gives CASSAAGGLNLEKLFF.

As regards this clone: A much larger clone differs by one base, so this may be a read error. This sample also contains other DNA sequences that code for the same CDR3. The chain links TRBV13 to TRBJ2-1, with 7 bases matching TRBD1. The CDR3 spans 15 residues. The germline V gene has CDR1 PRHDT and CDR2 FYEKMQ (reference sequence). CDR3 sequence: CASRPTTGSRNEQFF. CDR3 sequence (DNA): TGCGCCAGCAGACCGACGACAGGGAGCAGGAATGAGCAGTTCTTC.

The J gene is TRBJ1-1, the V gene TRBV5-1; D is possibly TRBD1 (6 bases). The CDR3 extends over 13 amino acids. The V end lost 4 bases, the J end lost 5 bases, and 12 bases lay between the germline ends. Germline V gives CDR1 SGHRS, CDR2 YFSETQ. In DNA form, the CDR3 reads TGCGCCAGCAGCCGTGACAGGATAACTGAAGCTTTCTTT. As protein: CASSRDRITEAFF. Together with reference TRBV5-1 and TRBJ1-1, the CDR3 gives the full variable domain: KAGVTQTPRYLIKTRGQQVTLSCSPISGHRSVSWYQQTPGQGLQFLFEYFSETQRNKGNFPGRFSGRQFSNSRSEMNVSTLELGDSALYLCASSRDRITEAFFGQGTRLTVV.

This clone was observed a few times. The same CDR3 can be traced to other DNA sequences in this sample. The chain couples TRBV7-2 to TRBJ2-3; D remains unclear. The CDR3 loop spans 13 amino acids. Trimming removed 2 bases from V and 1 base from J, with 4 bases in between. Germline-derived CDR1 and CDR2 are SGHTA and FQGNSA. The CDR3, as DNA: TGTGCCAGCAGCTTACTGGGCACAGATACGCAGTATTTT. Translating gives CASSLLGTDTQYF.

To note about this clone: A far larger clone lies a single base away; this is likely a read error. This rearrangement joins TRBV4-2 to TRBJ2-5; D could derive from TRBD1 or TRBD2 (7 bases each). V lost 1 base and J lost 7, with 19 bases in between. Germline V gives CDR1 LGHNA, CDR2 YNFKEQ. The CDR3 runs to 16 residues. The chain's CDR3 is CASSQGREAGGGTQYF. The CDR3 region has the DNA TGTGCCAGCAGCCAAGGTCGAGAAGCAGGGGGGGGGACCCAGTACTTC.

Remarks on this clone: A far larger clone is just one base off, so this is likely a read error. The sample holds other DNA sequences that translate to the same CDR3. J is TRBJ2-5 and V is TRBV27; 7 nucleotides agree with TRBD1. This CDR3 has 15 amino acids. Germline CDR1 is MNHEY and CDR2 is SMNVEV (reference sequence). The DNA for the CDR3 is TGCGCCAGCAGTTTGGGACAGCTTATAGGGGAGACCCAGTACTTC. Translated: CASSLGQLIGETQYF.

About this clone itself: The sample has other DNA sequences that encode this CDR3 too. This chain links TRBV9 with TRBJ2-5; D may match TRBD1 or TRBD2 (6 bases each). The CDR3 extends over 14 amino acids. Germline CDR1 SGDLS, CDR2 YYNGEE. Trimming left V 0 bases short and J 5 bases short, with 11 bases between. CDR3 coding DNA: TGTGCCAGCAGCGTAGGTCAAGGGGGGGAGACCCAGTACTTC. Translated: CASSVGQGGETQYF.

The J gene is TRBJ2-2, the V gene TRBV13; D gene uncertain. CDR1 PRHDT and CDR2 FYEKMQ come from the germline V gene (reference sequence). The length of the CDR3 is 13 residues. The ends were cut back, 1 base at V and 7 bases at J, with 7 bases in the middle. This CDR3 reads CASSLEDGGELFF. The CDR3 region has the DNA TGTGCCAGCAGCTTAGAAGATGGCGGGGAGCTGTTTTTT.

The chain employs TRBV10-3 and TRBJ1-1; D is uncertain. The CDR3 has 12 amino acids. V dropped 4 bases and J dropped 0 bases, with 3 bases sitting between them. The V gene's germline CDR1 is ENHRY and CDR2 SYGVKD. The CDR3 is CAISAVNTEAFF. Written as DNA, the CDR3 is TGTGCCATCAGTGCTGTGAACACTGAAGCTTTCTTT.

This clone was observed a single time. This chain connects TRBV15 to TRBJ2-1; no clear D. V was shortened by 0 bases and J by 6 bases, with 6 bases between the two germline ends. Germline assignment: CDR1 LNHNV and CDR2 YYDKDF (reference sequence). There are 13 residues in the CDR3. CDR3 region: CATSREPGNEQFF. CDR3 DNA: TGTGCCACCAGCAGAGAACCAGGCAATGAGCAGTTCTTC.

V is TRBV5-1 and J is TRBJ2-7; 9 bases align to TRBD1. Trimming took 3 bases from V and 2 from J; bases not matched to a gene: 3. CDR3 length: 14 amino acids. Germline CDR1 and CDR2: SGHRS and YFSETQ. The CDR3 DNA sequence: TGCGCCAGCAGCTCCGGGACAGGGACCTACGAGCAGTACTTC. Its translation: CASSSGTGTYEQYF.

The chain links TRBV7-9 to TRBJ2-7; 9 bases line up with TRBD1. V lost 0 bases to trimming and J lost 2 bases; unmatched junction nucleotides: 2. Germline V gives CDR1 SEHNR, CDR2 FQNEAQ (reference sequence). This CDR3 contains 15 residues. As DNA, the CDR3 is TGTGCCAGCAGCTTAGCCGGGACAGGGCCCTACGAGCAGTACTTC. It translates to CASSLAGTGPYEQYF.

The J gene is TRBJ2-3, the V gene TRBV2, with TRBD1 as a possible D gene (5 bases). Germline CDR1 and CDR2: SNHLY and FYNNEI. The CDR3 is made up of 12 amino acids. Trimming took off 6 bases at V and 6 bases at J, with 10 bases between the two ends. The CDR3: CASSQGTDTQYF. The CDR3 nucleotides are TGTGCCAGCAGCCAGGGTACGGATACGCAGTATTTT.

V usage is TRBV5-4 and J usage is TRBJ2-1; 10 nucleotides agree with TRBD2. After removal of 3 bases from V and 6 bases from J, the junction contained 6 bases not matched to a gene. The CDR3 extends over 15 amino acids. Looked up from germline, CDR1 is SGHNT and CDR2 is YYREEE (reference sequence). CDR3 in amino acids: CASSSPSGSINEQFF. The CDR3 nucleotides read TGTGCCAGCAGCTCCCCTAGCGGGAGCATCAATGAGCAGTTCTTC.

The V gene is TRBV4-1, the J gene TRBJ1-2, with 8 bases matching TRBD1. The CDR3 spans 14 residues. Germline trimming cut 6 bases from V and 4 bases from J; bases unmatched to any gene: 7. Germline V gene sequence: CDR1 MGHRA, CDR2 YSYEKL. The DNA of the CDR3 is TGCGCCAGCAGACCCACCGGGACAGGCTATGGCTACACCTTC. This gives the protein CASRPTGTGYGYTF.

V and J are TRBV7-9 and TRBJ2-1; possibly TRBD1 for D (6 bases). Germline V gene lookup returns CDR1 SEHNR and CDR2 FQNEAQ (reference sequence). Trimming took 3 bases from V and 2 from J, leaving 11 bases between them. The CDR3 is 15 residues long. The CDR3 protein is CASSLSRTAYNEQFF. CDR3 sequence (DNA): TGTGCCAGCAGCTTGTCAAGGACAGCCTACAATGAGCAGTTCTTC.